This T cell receptor beta chain was sequenced during a study of T cells after yellow fever vaccination. About the study: SMART-Seq v4 Ultra Low Input prepared the low-cell-number fractions.

TCR cDNA, made by 5'RACE template switching, carried an added universal primer site and UMIs. TCRdb passed the 5' RACE reads through MiXCR, listing each CDR3 protein once. The sample consists of under 50,000 distinct CDR3 sequences, 5.5% to 8% of them appearing once. This clonotype was seen many times. Study results and limitations: There was a possibility that FACS-sorted repertoires contained abundant clonotypes contaminating from the bulk population.

The germline gives CDR1 ENHRY, CDR2 SYGVKD. CDR3 size: 14 residues. Trimming removed 5 bases at V and 6 bases at J, with 11 bases between. V gene TRBV10-3 combines with J gene TRBJ2-6; D may match TRBD1 or TRBD2 (5 bases each). The receptor was isolated from a man younger than 45 who received the YFV17D yellow fever vaccine. Here the sequenced sample was PBMCs, either bulk or a sorted T-cell subset (CD4+, CD8+, memory, or dextramer-sorted; not recorded which), taken 45 days after the yellow fever booster vaccination. The CDR3 here is CAISLGVEANVLTF. CDR3 bases: TGTGCCATCAGTCTGGGGGTGGAGGCCAACGTCCTGACTTTC.